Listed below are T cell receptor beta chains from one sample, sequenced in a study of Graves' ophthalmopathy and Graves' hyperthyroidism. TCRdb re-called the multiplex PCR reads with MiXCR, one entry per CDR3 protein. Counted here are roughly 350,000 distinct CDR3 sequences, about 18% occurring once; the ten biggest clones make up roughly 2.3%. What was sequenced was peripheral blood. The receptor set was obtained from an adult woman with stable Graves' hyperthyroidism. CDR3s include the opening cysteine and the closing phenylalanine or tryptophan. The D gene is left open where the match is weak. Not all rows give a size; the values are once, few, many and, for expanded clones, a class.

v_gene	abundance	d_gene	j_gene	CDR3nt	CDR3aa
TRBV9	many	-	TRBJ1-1	TGTGCCAGCAGCGTAGGTAGCCCCATGAACACTGAAGCTTTCTTT	CASSVGSPMNTEAFF
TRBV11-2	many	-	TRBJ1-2	TGTGCCAGCAGCTTAGGAGACAGCCACCTCCTAAACTATGGCTACACCTTC	CASSLGDSHLLNYGYTF
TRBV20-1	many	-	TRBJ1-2	TGCAGTGCTACTAACCTAGATGGCTATGGCTACACCTTC	CSATNLDGYGYTF
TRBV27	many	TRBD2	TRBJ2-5	TGTGCCAGCAGTTCCCCCCCGGGGGGAGCGGGAGGAGAGACCCAGTACTTC	CASSSPPGGAGGETQYF
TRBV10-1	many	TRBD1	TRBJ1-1	TGCGCCAGCAGTGAGTCGACAGGGCTGAACACTGGAGCTTTCTTT	CASSESTGLNTGAFF
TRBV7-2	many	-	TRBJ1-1	TGTGCCAGCAGCTTACAGGCGATGAACACTGAAGCTTTCTTT	CASSLQAMNTEAFF
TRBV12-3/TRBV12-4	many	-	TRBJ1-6	TGTGCCAGCAGTTTACGCCCTCTGAGGGGGTATAATTCACCCCTCCACTTT	CASSLRPLRGYNSPLHF
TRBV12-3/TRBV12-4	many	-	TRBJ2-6	TGTGCCAGCAGTTTAAGGGGGACTGGGGCCAACGTCCTGACTTTC	CASSLRGTGANVLTF
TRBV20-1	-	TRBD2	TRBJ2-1	TGCAGTGCTAGAGGCGGGGGGGCGAATGAGAAGTTCTTC	CSARGGGANEKFF
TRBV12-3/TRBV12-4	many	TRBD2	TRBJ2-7	TGTGCCAGCAGTTTAAGTAGCGGGAGGGTGGAAAAGGTCGAGCAGTACTTC	CASSLSSGRVEKVEQYF
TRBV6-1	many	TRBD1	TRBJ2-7	TGTGCCAGCAGTGAAGGAGACAGGGTTCTTTACGAGCAGTACTTC	CASSEGDRVLYEQYF
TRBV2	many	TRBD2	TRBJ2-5	TGTGCCAGCAGCACTAGCGGGAGAGAGACCCAGTACTTC	CASSTSGRETQYF
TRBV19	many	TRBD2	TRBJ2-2	TGTGCCAGTATGTCTAGCGGGGTCGGGGAGCTGTTTTTT	CASMSSGVGELFF
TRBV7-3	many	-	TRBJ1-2	TGTGCCAGCAGCCTAACAGAATTCTATGGCTACACCTTC	CASSLTEFYGYTF
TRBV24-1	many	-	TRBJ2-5	TGTGCCACCAGTGACCTCCCTCAAGAGACCCAGTACTTC	CATSDLPQETQYF
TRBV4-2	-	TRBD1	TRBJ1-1	TGTGCCATCAGCTTAGGCAACAGGGGGATCCCTGAAGCTTTCTTT	CAISLGNRGIPEAFF
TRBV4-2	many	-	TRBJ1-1	TGTGCCAGCAGCCAGAAAGACAGGAACACTGAAGCTTTCTTT	CASSQKDRNTEAFF
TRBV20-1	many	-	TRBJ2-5	TGCAGTGCTAGAGATCCGCGACAGCAAGAGACCCAGTACTTC	CSARDPRQQETQYF
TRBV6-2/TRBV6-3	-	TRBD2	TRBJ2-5	TGTGCCAGCAGTTACTCGACCCGACTAGCGGGACTAAAGCGGGGGGAGACCCAGTACTTC	CASSYSTRLAGLKRGETQYF
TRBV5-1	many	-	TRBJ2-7	TGCGCCAGCAGCTTTGAAGGGGGGACCTACGAGCAGTACTTC	CASSFEGGTYEQYF
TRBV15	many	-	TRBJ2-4	TGTGCCACCAGCAGAGATCTGGGATTAGCCAAAAACATTCAGTACTTC	CATSRDLGLAKNIQYF
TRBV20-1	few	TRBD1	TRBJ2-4	TGCAGTGCGAGTACATGGACAGGGGGCGCCAAAAACATTCAGTACTTC	CSASTWTGGAKNIQYF
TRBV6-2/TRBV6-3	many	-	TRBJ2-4	TGTGCCAGCAGTTACTCTTCAGGGTCGGACATTCAGTACTTC	CASSYSSGSDIQYF
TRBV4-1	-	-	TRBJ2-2	TGCGCCAGCAGCCAAGAGGCTGGGCCCAGGGAGCTGTTTTTT	CASSQEAGPRELFF
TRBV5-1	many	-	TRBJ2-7	TGCGCCAGCAGCTCAGGGACGAGGACCTACGAGCAGTACTTC	CASSSGTRTYEQYF
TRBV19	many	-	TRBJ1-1	TGTGCCAGTAGTGGGGGGCCGTCCGGTTTGGACACTGAAGCTTTCTTT	CASSGGPSGLDTEAFF
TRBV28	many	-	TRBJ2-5	TGTGCCAGCAGTAGATCACGCCCCAGGGGAGGACTCGGGGAGACCCAGTACTTC	CASSRSRPRGGLGETQYF
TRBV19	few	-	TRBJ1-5	TGTGCCACCAAGAGGGGTAGCAATCAGCCCCAGCATTTT	CATKRGSNQPQHF
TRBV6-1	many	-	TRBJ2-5	TGTGCCAGCAGGCCGTCAGGGAACGTTCTGGAGACCCAGTACTTC	CASRPSGNVLETQYF
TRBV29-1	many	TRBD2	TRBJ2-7	TGCAGCGTTTTGAGCGGGAAACCATACGGAGAGCAGTACTTC	CSVLSGKPYGEQYF
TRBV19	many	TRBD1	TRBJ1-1	TGTGCCAGTAGTAAATGGACAGGACTGAACACTGAAGCTTTCTTT	CASSKWTGLNTEAFF
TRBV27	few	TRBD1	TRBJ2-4	TGTGCCACCCGCCCGGCAGGGGGCTTCAACATTCAGTACTTC	CATRPAGGFNIQYF
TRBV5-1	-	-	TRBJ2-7	TGCGTCAGCAGCGAACGTCCGACAGGCGCCTCCTACGAGCAGTACTTC	CVSSERPTGASYEQYF
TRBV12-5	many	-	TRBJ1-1	TGTGCTAGTGGTTACGTGAACACTGAAGCTTTCTTT	CASGYVNTEAFF
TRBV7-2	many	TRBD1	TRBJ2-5	TGTGCCAGCAGCGCAGGGGGGACCCAGTACTTC	CASSAGGTQYF
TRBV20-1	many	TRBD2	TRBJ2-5	TGCAGTGCATATAGCGGGAGGGGGTGGTACCAAGAGACCCAGTACTTC	CSAYSGRGWYQETQYF
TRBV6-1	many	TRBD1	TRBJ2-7	TGTGCCAGCAGGACTTGGACAGGGGGGAAAACCTACGAGCAGTACTTC	CASRTWTGGKTYEQYF
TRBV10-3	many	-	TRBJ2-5	-	CAISVPPGLAGFGGETQYF
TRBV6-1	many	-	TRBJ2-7	TGTGCCAGCAGTGATTACAGGACCCCCTACGAGCAGTACTTC	CASSDYRTPYEQYF
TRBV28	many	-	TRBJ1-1	TGTGCCAGCAGTTTATTGGAGCAGGGTGGTGGTCGAACTGAAGCCTTCTTT	CASSLLEQGGGRTEAFF
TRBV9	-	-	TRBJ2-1	TGTGCCAGCAGCGTAGAAAATGATGGGAGCAATGAGCAGTTCTTC	CASSVENDGSNEQFF
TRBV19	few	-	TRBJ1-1	TGTGCCAGCGGACGGACGGAAAACACTGAAGCTTTCTTT	CASGRTENTEAFF
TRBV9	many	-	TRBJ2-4	TGTGCCAGCAGCGTAGGAACAGGGCGGATGGAAAACATTCAGTACTTC	CASSVGTGRMENIQYF